The following is a T cell receptor (beta chain) sequence with its context. This sample was taken from a study of long-term antiretroviral therapy in people with HIV. The run of the v3.0 immunoSEQ assay was at survey level. Measured with immunoSEQ multiplex PCR; TCRdb has only the in-frame clones, and not every one. The table lists about 14,000 clones, more than 75% of them singletons, with 25% to 35% in the top ten. Sequencing used unsorted PBMCs, obtained 3.1 years after starting antiretroviral therapy. This TCR came from a man aged 35-49 years with HIV.

CDR3: CASSDGEEKLFF. The CDR3 DNA reads as TGTGCCAGCAGTGATGGAGAGGAAAAACTGTTTTTT. This rearrangement joins TRBV2 to TRBJ1-4; D is uncertain. CDR1 SNHLY and CDR2 FYNNEI come from the germline V gene. Trimming removed 3 bases from V and 8 bases from J, with 7 bases in between. This CDR3 contains 12 residues.